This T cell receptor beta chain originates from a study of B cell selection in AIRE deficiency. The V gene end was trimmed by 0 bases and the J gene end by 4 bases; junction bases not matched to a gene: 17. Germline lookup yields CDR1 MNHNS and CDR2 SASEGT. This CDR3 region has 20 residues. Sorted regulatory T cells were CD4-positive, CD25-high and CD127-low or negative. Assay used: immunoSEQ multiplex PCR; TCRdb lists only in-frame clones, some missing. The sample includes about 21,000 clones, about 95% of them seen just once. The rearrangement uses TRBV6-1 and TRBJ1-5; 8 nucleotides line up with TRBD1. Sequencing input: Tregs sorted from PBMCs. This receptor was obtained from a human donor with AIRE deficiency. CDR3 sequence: CASSEALRGRAPQGNQPQHF. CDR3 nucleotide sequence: TGTGCCAGCAGTGAAGCCCTCAGGGGGCGGGCCCCCCAAGGGAATCAGCCCCAGCATTTT.